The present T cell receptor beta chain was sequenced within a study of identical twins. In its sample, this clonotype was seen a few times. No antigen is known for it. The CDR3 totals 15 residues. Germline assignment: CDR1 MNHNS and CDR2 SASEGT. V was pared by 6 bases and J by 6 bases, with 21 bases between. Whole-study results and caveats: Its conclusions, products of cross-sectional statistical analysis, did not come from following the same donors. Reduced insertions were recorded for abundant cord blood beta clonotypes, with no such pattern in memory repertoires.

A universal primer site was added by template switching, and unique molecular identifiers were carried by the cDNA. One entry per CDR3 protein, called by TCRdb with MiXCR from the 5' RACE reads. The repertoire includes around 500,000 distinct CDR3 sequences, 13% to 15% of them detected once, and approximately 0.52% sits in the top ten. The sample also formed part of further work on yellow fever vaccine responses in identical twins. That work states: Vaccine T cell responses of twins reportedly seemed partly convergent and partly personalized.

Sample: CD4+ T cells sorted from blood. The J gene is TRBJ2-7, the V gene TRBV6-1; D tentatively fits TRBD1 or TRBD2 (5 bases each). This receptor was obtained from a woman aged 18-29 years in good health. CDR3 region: CASRGPNSRLGEQYF. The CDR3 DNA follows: TGTGCCAGCAGGGGACCGAATAGCCGTCTGGGCGAGCAGTACTTC.